This TCR beta chain was identified in a study of blood T cells in healthy people across ages. Study-level points and caveats: Whereas aged donors had fewer naive CD4+ cells, long-lived donors had more of them and higher diversity.

The second PCR ran roughly 7 to 12 cycles with a sample-barcoded 5' primer and J-beta primers. TCRdb re-analysed the 5' RACE reads in MiXCR, keeping a single row per CDR3 protein. This repertoire shows 850,000 or so distinct CDR3 sequences, 29% found once; its top ten account for 17%. There are many counts of this clonotype. Its target is unknown. The sequenced sample was blood. The clonotype comes from a woman older than 75 in good health.

CDR3 nucleotides: TGTGCCAGCAGCTTAGGGGCTGCGGGCTACACCTTC. Amino acid sequence: CASSLGAAGYTF. The chain carries TRBV5-4 and TRBJ1-2, with D possibly being TRBD1 (5 bases). The CDR3 contains 12 residues. From germline, CDR1 is SGHNT and CDR2 YYREEE (reference sequence). V was trimmed by 2 bases and J by 8 bases, leaving 10 bases between them.